This TCR beta chain was obtained from a study of regulatory T cells in long-lasting Graves disease. Sequencing libraries for TCR beta were prepared with iRepertoire HTBI primers and Arm-PCR of CDR3 regions. TCRdb reprocessed the multiplex PCR reads via MiXCR and lists one record per CDR3 protein. Among approximately 290,000 distinct CDR3 sequences, 20% to 25% were seen once, and the ten largest hold more than 55%. Germline CDR1 DFQATT, CDR2 SNEGSKA (reference sequence). Between the trimmed V and J ends, which lost 6 bases and 0 bases, there was a span of 12 bases. CDR3 size: 14 residues. Indicated time point: persistent/refractory GD, antithyroid drugs over 5 years with positive TRAb. Following extraction of RNA from PBMCs, that RNA was used to make the TCR library.

J is TRBJ2-1 and V is TRBV20-1; no firm D call. Sequenced material: peripheral blood mononuclear cells (PBMCs), taken when the disease was refractory, from a patient treated with antithyroid drugs. The sequence was obtained from a female donor with Graves disease. For the CDR3, the DNA is TGCAGTGCCGTCGACTCTCGCTCCTACAATGAGCAGTTCTTC. The encoded protein is CSAVDSRSYNEQFF.